These 15 T cell receptor beta chains were sequenced from one sample in a study of monozygotic twins with inflammatory bowel disease. TCRdb reanalyzed the 5' RACE reads, giving one entry per CDR3 protein sequence and no DNA. This table holds some 200,000 distinct CDR3 sequences. Input material: blood. The receptors here all came from a human donor with ulcerative colitis or Crohn's disease, or a healthy co-twin of an affected twin (not recorded which).

The gene calls are TRBV27 and TRBJ2-3; the D call of TRBD1 rests on TCRdb alone, since no DNA is present to check it. Per the germline V gene, CDR1 is MNHEY and CDR2 is SMNVEV (reference sequence). The CDR3 is 14 residues long. The chain's CDR3 is CASGWGSNTDTQYF.

The chain employs TRBV20-1 and TRBJ2-1. The germline V gene encodes CDR1 DFQATT and CDR2 SNEGSKA (reference sequence). The CDR3 is made up of 13 amino acids. Here the CDR3 reads CSARAQAVDEQFF.

CDR3 protein: CSVVGDRGQETQYF. The V and J genes are TRBV29-1 and TRBJ2-5; the D call from TCRdb, TRBD1, cannot be confirmed without DNA. Germline V gene lookup returns CDR1 SQVTM and CDR2 ANQGSEA. The CDR3 runs to 14 residues.

This chain links TRBV6-1 with TRBJ2-5; TCRdb's assignment of TRBD2 cannot be checked, as there is no DNA. The germline gives CDR1 MNHNS, CDR2 SASEGT. The CDR3 runs to 15 residues. This CDR3 is CASSIRREGQETQYF.

This chain joins TRBV5-1 and TRBJ1-2; TCRdb's D call of TRBD1 is untestable without DNA. CDR1 is SGHRS, CDR2 YFSETQ, per germline. The CDR3 is 15 amino acids. The CDR3 reads CASSLTGPPGYGYTF.

The chain combines TRBV5-5 with TRBJ2-2; TCRdb selects TRBD1, and the lack of DNA leaves this call unchecked. Germline CDR1 and CDR2: SGHKS and YYEKEE (reference sequence). There are 17 residues in the CDR3. The CDR3: CASTPMGGQGSTGELFF.

The chain uses TRBV4-1 and TRBJ2-5; TCRdb's D call of TRBD1 is untestable without DNA. CDR1 is MGHRA, CDR2 YSYEKL, per germline. This CDR3 is 15 amino acids long. The CDR3 sequence: CASSQRAGGQETQYF.

V usage is TRBV6-6 and J usage is TRBJ2-6. The CDR3 is 13 amino acids. Per the germline V gene, CDR1 is MNHNY and CDR2 is SVGAGI (reference sequence). The CDR3 loop is CASSQPGANVLTF.

The chain couples TRBV18 to TRBJ2-2; TCRdb reports TRBD1, a call that lacks DNA to check it against. There are 17 residues in the CDR3. Germline CDR1 and CDR2: KGHSH and LQKENI. This CDR3 is CASSPPGQGGNTGELFF.

V is TRBV6-1 and J is TRBJ2-2; lacking DNA, the TRBD2 call made by TCRdb goes unchecked. Germline V gene data show CDR1 as MNHNS and CDR2 as SASEGT. This CDR3 region has 16 residues. The CDR3 loop reads CASRTLAGGNTGELFF.

V usage is TRBV5-1 and J usage is TRBJ1-1; the TCRdb D gene call, TRBD1, has no DNA to confirm it. CDR3 length equals 15 residues. CDR1 is SGHRS, CDR2 YFSETQ, per germline. CDR3 residues: CASSPRQGEFAEAFF.

The chain carries TRBV24-1 and TRBJ2-2; no DNA is available, so the TRBD1 call from TCRdb remains unchecked. The germline gives CDR1 KGHDR, CDR2 SFDVKD. The CDR3 covers 14 residues. CDR3 region: CATSQNTGAGELFF.

The genes are TRBV6-5 and TRBJ2-1; TCRdb designates TRBD2, a call that cannot be tested without DNA. Germline lookup yields CDR1 MNHEY and CDR2 SVGAGI. The CDR3 runs 13 residues. This CDR3 reads CASSYSGLAEQFF.

This chain uses TRBV5-1 with TRBJ2-1; the D gene TCRdb calls, TRBD1, cannot be checked with no DNA. In germline, CDR1 is SGHRS, CDR2 YFSETQ. The CDR3 has 13 amino acids. The CDR3 sequence: CASSSGALDEQFF.

The chain uses TRBV29-1 and TRBJ2-2. The CDR3 extends over 13 amino acids. CDR1 and CDR2 from the germline V gene are SQVTM and ANQGSEA. CDR3 in amino acids: CSVENPNTGELFF.